Listed below are T cell receptor beta chains from one sample, sequenced in a study of blood T cell repertoires in COVID-19. Clones were read by immunoSEQ multiplex PCR, and TCRdb kept only the in-frame ones, dropping some. The sample holds 250,000 or so clones; nearly 90% are singletons and the top ten take approximately 2.3%. Material for sequencing was peripheral blood. The receptors were gathered from a woman in her fifties or sixties with COVID-19, enrolled during active disease. CDR3s leave out the opening cysteine and the closing phenylalanine or tryptophan.

V gene: TRBV29-1; J gene: TRBJ2-1; CDR3 protein: SVDREYNEQF
V gene: TRBV20-1; J gene: TRBJ2-5; CDR3 protein: SASGTEQETQY
V gene: TRBV27; J gene: TRBJ2-7; CDR3 protein: ASSRDRAYEQY
V gene: TRBV27; J gene: TRBJ1-6; CDR3 protein: ASSFGEDSPLH
V gene: TRBV19; J gene: TRBJ1-1; CDR3 protein: ASRGAGISNTEAF
V gene: TRBV9; J gene: TRBJ2-2; CDR3 protein: ASSLGTGGIGELF
V gene: TRBV6-2/TRBV6-3; J gene: TRBJ1-1; CDR3 protein: ASSPWRTLNTEAF
V gene: TRBV18; J gene: TRBJ2-6; CDR3 protein: ASSQVAGDSGANVLT
V gene: TRBV7-8; J gene: TRBJ1-5; CDR3 protein: ASSPSPAGGYQPQH
V gene: TRBV18; J gene: TRBJ1-5; CDR3 protein: ASSRTGVFGQPQH
V gene: TRBV7-2; J gene: TRBJ1-3; CDR3 protein: ASSPGRTLQFFTGNTIY
V gene: TRBV5-1; J gene: TRBJ1-6; CDR3 protein: ASSLTDRWNSPLH
V gene: TRBV6-6; J gene: TRBJ2-7; CDR3 protein: ASSNTGGAVGEQY
V gene: TRBV7-3; J gene: TRBJ2-3; CDR3 protein: ASSLGIAGRTDTQY